This passage covers 16 T cell receptor beta chains from one sample sequenced in a study of cytomegalovirus exposure and HLA in healthy donors. The PCR contained 60 Vbeta and 13 Jbeta primers. Here immunoSEQ multiplex PCR was the method, and the copy in TCRdb shows in-frame clones only, minus some. The sample lists roughly 190,000 clones, approximately 78% occurring once. The sequenced sample consisted of PBMCs. These receptor sequences come from a woman younger than 30 in good health and CMV-seronegative.

V usage is TRBV19 and J usage is TRBJ2-6; D perhaps matches TRBD2 (5 bases). Germline assignment: CDR1 LNHDA and CDR2 SQIVND (reference sequence). V was pared by 6 bases and J by 3 bases, with 9 bases between. The CDR3 length is 14 residues. The CDR3 DNA sequence: TGTGCCAGTAGCCCAGGAGGTGGGGCCAACGTCCTGACTTTC. It yields the protein CASSPGGGANVLTF.

In its sample, this clone was seen a few times. The CDR3 loop is CAKHSPTGELFF. CDR3 DNA: TGTGCCAAACACAGCCCCACCGGGGAGCTGTTTTTT. The chain recombines TRBV7-6 with TRBJ2-2; D is unclear. Per the germline V gene, CDR1 is SGHVS and CDR2 is FNYEAQ. The CDR3 has 12 amino acids. Trimming cost V 10 bases and J 4 bases, with 10 bases left between them.

V is TRBV19 and J is TRBJ1-3, with D unclear. Germline V gene sequence: CDR1 LNHDA, CDR2 SQIVND (reference sequence). V lost 8 bases to trimming and J lost 4 bases, with 6 bases between them. The CDR3 is 11 residues long. The CDR3 is CASLTGNTIYF. In DNA, the CDR3 is TGTGCCAGTCTTACAGGAAACACCATATATTTT.

The gene calls are TRBV18 and TRBJ1-2; D uncertain. The CDR3 sequence is 13 residues long. Between the trimmed V and J ends, which lost 4 bases and 5 bases, there was a span of 11 bases. Germline V gene lookup returns CDR1 KGHSH and CDR2 LQKENI. In DNA form, the CDR3 reads TGTGCCAGCTCACTGGCAGCGCCATATGGCTACACCTTC. The encoded protein is CASSLAAPYGYTF.

The chain employs TRBV5-4 and TRBJ2-7, with D unclear. Germline CDR1 is SGHNT and CDR2 is YYREEE (reference sequence). Trimming removed 4 bases from V and 0 bases from J, with 11 bases in between. This CDR3 comprises 14 residues. As DNA, the CDR3 is TGTGCCAGCAGCATCCTAGGTGCCTCCTACGAGCAGTACTTC. It encodes CASSILGASYEQYF.

The rearrangement joins TRBV28 to TRBJ2-2; 7 nucleotides match TRBD1. There are 14 residues in the CDR3. The germline V gene has CDR1 MDHEN and CDR2 SYDVKM. J lost 0 bases, V lost 6 bases, and 1 base had no gene match. The CDR3 spells CASRTGSNTGELFF. CDR3 DNA: TGTGCCAGCAGGACAGGGTCGAACACCGGGGAGCTGTTTTTT.

The chain joins TRBV6-6 to TRBJ2-3; D is perhaps TRBD2 (6 bases). This CDR3 has 14 residues. V gave up 6 bases and J gave up 4 bases, with 14 bases separating them. Looked up from germline, CDR1 is MNHNY and CDR2 is SVGAGI (reference sequence). The CDR3 protein is CASSFGGIADTQYF. For the CDR3, the DNA is TGTGCCAGCAGCTTCGGCGGGATCGCAGATACGCAGTATTTT.

This clone showed up just once. The chain uses TRBV7-9 and TRBJ2-1; tentative D call: TRBD2 (5 bases). CDR1 and CDR2 from the germline V gene are SEHNR and FQNEAQ (reference sequence). The CDR3 sequence is 13 residues long. The V end was cut by 1 base, the J end by 6 bases, with 7 bases between. CDR3 in DNA: TGTGCCAGCAGCTTAGGCGAGGGCAATGAGCAGTTCTTC. Protein sequence: CASSLGEGNEQFF.

J is TRBJ2-3 and V is TRBV7-6; 7 bases fit TRBD1. Germline V gene lookup returns CDR1 SGHVS and CDR2 FNYEAQ. Germline trimming cut 3 bases from V and 5 bases from J; bases unmatched to any gene: 8. This CDR3 region has 15 residues. This CDR3 is CASSFWTGERDTQYF. CDR3 DNA: TGTGCCAGCAGCTTCTGGACAGGAGAGAGAGATACGCAGTATTTT.

The rearrangement joins TRBV28 to TRBJ2-3, with 7 bases fitting TRBD1. CDR1 and CDR2 (germline): MDHEN, SYDVKM. V was pared by 6 bases and J by 0 bases, with 6 bases of the junction left unmatched. This CDR3 region has 15 residues. DNA of the CDR3: TGTGCCAGCAGATCGGGACAGCTGAGCACAGATACGCAGTATTTT. Amino acids: CASRSGQLSTDTQYF.

The chain uses TRBV2 and TRBJ1-2; D remains unclear. Germline V gene data show CDR1 as SNHLY and CDR2 as FYNNEI. This CDR3 region has 14 residues. V gave up 1 base and J gave up 7 bases, with 13 bases separating them. CDR3 in amino acids: CASSEGVSGSGYTF. As DNA, the CDR3 is TGTGCCAGCAGTGAAGGGGTGAGCGGTTCTGGCTACACCTTC.

The gene calls are TRBV27 and TRBJ2-3, with a tentative D call TRBD2 (6 bases). CDR1 is MNHEY, CDR2 SMNVEV, per germline (reference sequence). Between the trimmed V and J ends, which lost 5 bases and 0 bases, there was a span of 15 bases. The CDR3 consists of 16 residues. This chain's CDR3 is CASSPPGSGSTDTQYF. In nucleotides, the CDR3 is TGTGCCAGCAGTCCCCCAGGAAGCGGGAGCACAGATACGCAGTATTTT.

CDR3 region: CASSGSSGGQETQYF. CDR3 coding DNA: TGTGCCAGCAGTGGATCCAGCGGGGGGCAAGAGACCCAGTACTTC. This sequence joins TRBV2 and TRBJ2-5, with 9 bases matching TRBD2. The length of the CDR3 is 15 residues. CDR1 is SNHLY and CDR2 is FYNNEI in the germline V gene. V lost 4 bases to trimming and J lost 2 bases; unmatched junction nucleotides: 5.

The chain joins TRBV18 to TRBJ1-5; D gene unclear. CDR3 length: 15 residues. With 2 bases removed from V and 3 bases from J, the gap between germline ends came to 11 bases. Germline CDR1 and CDR2: KGHSH and LQKENI. The CDR3 DNA follows: TGTGCCAGCTCACCAGGCCGGGGAACCAATCAGCCCCAGCATTTT. It is translated as CASSPGRGTNQPQHF.

This clone was counted a few times. This chain joins TRBV6-5 and TRBJ1-1; 7 nucleotides line up with TRBD1. Germline loops: CDR1 MNHEY, CDR2 SVGAGI. The V segment lost 0 bases and the J segment 5 bases; nucleotides outside the gene matches: 6. This CDR3 region has 15 residues. CDR3 DNA: TGTGCCAGCAGTTACTCAGGGGGCGGATGGACTGAAGCTTTCTTT. Residues: CASSYSGGGWTEAFF.

The rearrangement joins TRBV28 to TRBJ2-5; perhaps TRBD1 as D (6 bases). The V end was cut by 6 bases, the J end by 5 bases, with 13 bases between. This CDR3 is 13 amino acids long. Germline loops: CDR1 MDHEN, CDR2 SYDVKM. The CDR3 loop reads CASSGEQGETQYF. The DNA for the CDR3 is TGTGCCAGCAGCGGGGAGCAGGGGGAGACCCAGTACTTC.